This T cell receptor (beta chain) is from a study of blood T cell repertoires in COVID-19. Background on the study: Whether acute or convalescent, the COVID-19 samples came from the United States, Italy and Spain.

Authors' processing steps: Using reference gene primer amplification, nucleated cell counts were estimated. The table came from immunoSEQ multiplex PCR; TCRdb's copy has only in-frame clones and leaves some out. V, J and clone size are those of that table, while D and trimming were read from the DNA. The data contain about 270,000 clones, around 80% of them singletons. Deletions cut 3 bases from V and 3 bases from J, with 10 bases between. Germline V gives CDR1 GTSNPN, CDR2 SVGIG (reference sequence). CDR3 length equals 13 residues. The source material was peripheral blood. The clonotype comes from a man older than 75 with acute or convalescent COVID-19. The chain uses TRBV30 and TRBJ2-3; TRBD1 is a possible D gene (6 bases). The CDR3 DNA reads as TGTGCCTGGAGCGGGACAAAAACAGATACGCAGTATTTT. Translated, it gives CAWSGTKTDTQYF.